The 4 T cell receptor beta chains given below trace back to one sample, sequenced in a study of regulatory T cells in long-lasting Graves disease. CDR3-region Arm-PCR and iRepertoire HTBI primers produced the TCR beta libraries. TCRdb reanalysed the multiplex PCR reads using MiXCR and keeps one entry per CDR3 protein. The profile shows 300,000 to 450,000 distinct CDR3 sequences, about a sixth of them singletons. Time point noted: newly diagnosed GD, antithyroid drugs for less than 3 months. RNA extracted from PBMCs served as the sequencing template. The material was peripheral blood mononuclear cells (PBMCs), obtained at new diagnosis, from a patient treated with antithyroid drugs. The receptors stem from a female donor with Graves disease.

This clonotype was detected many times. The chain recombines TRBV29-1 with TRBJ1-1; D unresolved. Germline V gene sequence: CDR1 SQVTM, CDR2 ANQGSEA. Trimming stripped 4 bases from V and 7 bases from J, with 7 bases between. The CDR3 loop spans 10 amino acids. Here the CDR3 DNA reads TGCAGCGTTGGGACCCATGAAGCTTTCTTT. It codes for CSVGTHEAFF.

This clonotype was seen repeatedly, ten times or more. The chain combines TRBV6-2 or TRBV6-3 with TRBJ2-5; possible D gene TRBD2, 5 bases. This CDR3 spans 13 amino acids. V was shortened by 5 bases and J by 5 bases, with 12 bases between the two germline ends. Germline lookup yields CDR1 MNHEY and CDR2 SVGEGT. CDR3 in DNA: TGTGCCAGCAGTGAAGCGGTAGTCGAGACCCAGTACTTC. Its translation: CASSEAVVETQYF.

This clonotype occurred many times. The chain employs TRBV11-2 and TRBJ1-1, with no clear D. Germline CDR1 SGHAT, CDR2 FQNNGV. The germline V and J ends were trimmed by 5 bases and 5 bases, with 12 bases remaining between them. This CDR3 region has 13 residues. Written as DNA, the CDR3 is TGTGCCAGCAGCCCCCGGACGGATACTGAAGCTTTCTTT. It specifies CASSPRTDTEAFF.

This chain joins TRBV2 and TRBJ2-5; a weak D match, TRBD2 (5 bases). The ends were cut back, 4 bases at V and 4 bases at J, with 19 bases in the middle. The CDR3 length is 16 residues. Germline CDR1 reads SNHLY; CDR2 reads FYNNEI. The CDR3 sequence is CASSAYSEHGGETQYF. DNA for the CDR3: TGTGCCAGCAGTGCTTATAGCGAACACGGCGGAGAGACCCAGTACTTC.